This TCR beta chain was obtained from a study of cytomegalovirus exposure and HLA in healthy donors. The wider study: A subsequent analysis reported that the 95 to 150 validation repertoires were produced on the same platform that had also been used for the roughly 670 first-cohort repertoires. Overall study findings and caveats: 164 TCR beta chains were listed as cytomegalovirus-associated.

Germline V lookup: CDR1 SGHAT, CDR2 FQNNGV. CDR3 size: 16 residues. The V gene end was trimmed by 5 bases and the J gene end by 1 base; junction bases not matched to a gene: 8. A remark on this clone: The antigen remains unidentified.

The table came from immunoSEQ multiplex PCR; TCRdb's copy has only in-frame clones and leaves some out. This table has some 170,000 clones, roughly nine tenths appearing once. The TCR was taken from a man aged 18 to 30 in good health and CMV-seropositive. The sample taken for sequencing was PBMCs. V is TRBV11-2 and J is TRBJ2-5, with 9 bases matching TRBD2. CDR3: CASSPVLAGGQETQYF. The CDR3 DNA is TGTGCCAGCAGCCCGGTACTAGCGGGCGGCCAAGAGACCCAGTACTTC.